This T cell receptor beta chain was profiled in a study of spatial heterogeneity in lung cancer. Carried by each TCR cDNA molecule was a unique molecular identifier. TCRdb passed the 5' RACE reads through MiXCR, listing each CDR3 protein once. Of around 60,000 distinct CDR3 sequences in the sample, around 8.4% were seen once. Time point indicated: sample taken at primary tumor resection. Researchers sequenced whole RNA taken from tumor, nontumor lung or frozen PBMC without sorting. This clonotype was observed a few times. Its matching antigen is unknown. Broader study findings: Expanded tumor TCRs that were ubiquitous appeared in blood more at resection than follow-up.

The ends were cut back, 3 bases at V and 5 bases at J, with 19 bases in the middle. CDR1 and CDR2 from the germline V gene are MGHDK and SYGVNS. The CDR3 spans 16 residues. The chain couples TRBV25-1 to TRBJ2-5; D gene unclear. This TCR was sampled from a female donor with early-stage non-small cell lung cancer. This material consisted of PBMCs, taken at surgery. CDR3 DNA sequence: TGTGCCAGCAGTGACTACTCCCTGGTGCGGAAGGAGACCCAGTACTTC. Encoded protein: CASSDYSLVRKETQYF.